These 4 T cell receptor beta chains came from one sample sequenced in a study of blood T cell repertoires in COVID-19. Generated by immunoSEQ multiplex PCR, the TCRdb table keeps only in-frame clones and is missing some. Here the sample spans 250,000 to 350,000 clones, approximately 89% being singletons. Source material: PBMCs or T cells enriched from blood (not recorded which). Receptor source: a woman aged 30 to 39 who had recovered from COVID-19.

The chain employs TRBV18 and TRBJ2-3; D unclear. V was trimmed by 3 bases and J by 0 bases, leaving 10 bases between them. Germline CDR1 and CDR2: KGHSH and LQKENI. This CDR3 spans 15 amino acids. The CDR3 DNA follows: TGTGCCAGCTCACCTGCGCCCGGTAGCACAGATACGCAGTATTTT. Amino acids: CASSPAPGSTDTQYF. Full variable domain (remainder filled in from reference TRBV18 and TRBJ2-3): NAGVMQNPRHLVRRRGQEARLRCSPMKGHSHVYWYRQLPEEGLKFMVYLQKENIIDESGMPKERFSAEFPKEGPSILRIQQVVRGDSAAYFCASSPAPGSTDTQYFGPGTRLTVL.

This chain joins TRBV19 and TRBJ1-5; TRBD1 matches 9 bases. The germline gives CDR1 LNHDA, CDR2 SQIVND (reference sequence). With V trimmed by 7 bases and J by 4 bases, 8 bases remained unmatched. The CDR3 is 15 amino acids. Written as DNA, the CDR3 is TGTGCCAGTACCCCGGGACAGGGCCGTAATCAGCCCCAGCATTTT. Translated: CASTPGQGRNQPQHF.

The rearrangement uses TRBV6-2 or TRBV6-3 and TRBJ2-6; TRBD1 might be the D (6 bases). This CDR3 region has 15 residues. Trimming cost V 2 bases and J 4 bases, with 9 bases left between them. Germline lookup yields CDR1 MNHEY and CDR2 SVGEGT. CDR3: CASSYTGRGANVLTF. The CDR3 DNA sequence: TGTGCCAGCAGTTACACAGGGAGAGGGGCCAACGTCCTGACTTTC.

This sequence joins TRBV7-9 and TRBJ1-1; no definite D call. Looked up from germline, CDR1 is SEHNR and CDR2 is FQNEAQ (reference sequence). V gave up 2 bases and J gave up 1 base, with 5 bases separating them. This CDR3 contains 13 residues. The CDR3 DNA is TGTGCCAGCAGCTTAACCAGGAACACTGAAGCTTTCTTT. As protein: CASSLTRNTEAFF.